The next 28 T cell receptor beta chains were all read from a single sample in a study of T-cell memory formation after mild COVID-19. MiXCR was run by TCRdb on the 5' RACE reads, yielding one entry per CDR3 protein. The sample yields just over 300,000 distinct CDR3 sequences, roughly 19% seen once. Sequenced sample: PBMCs or a T cell subset sorted from them (not recorded which). These TCRs come from a man younger than 35 who had mild COVID-19 (a few samples of this study predate the infection). Cell type and time point are not known.

This clonotype was counted ten times or more. The V call is TRBV7-6, the J call TRBJ2-3; no clear D gene. The CDR3 consists of 14 residues. Trimming stripped 1 base from V and 4 bases from J, with 9 bases between. Per the germline V gene, CDR1 is SGHVS and CDR2 is FNYEAQ. As DNA, the CDR3 is TGTGCCAGCAGCTTAGACGCGACGGCAGATACGCAGTATTTT. The encoded protein is CASSLDATADTQYF.

The rearrangement links TRBV6-5 to TRBJ1-1, with D unclear. The V gene lost 5 bases and the J gene lost 4 bases, with 23 bases spanning the gap. Germline V gene lookup returns CDR1 MNHEY and CDR2 SVGAGI. The CDR3 has 17 residues. The CDR3 region has the DNA TGTGCCAGCAGTCCATCCTCCGGGAGACTTCCAAGCACTGAAGCTTTCTTT. Its translation: CASSPSSGRLPSTEAFF.

This chain joins TRBV4-1 and TRBJ1-2; D gene ambiguous. Germline V gives CDR1 MGHRA, CDR2 YSYEKL. V dropped 5 bases and J dropped 3 bases, with 13 bases sitting between them. CDR3 length: 14 amino acids. For the CDR3, the DNA is TGCGCCAGCAGCTTCAGCCAGAGGGACTATGGCTACACCTTC. Protein: CASSFSQRDYGYTF.

This clonotype was found many times. The J gene is TRBJ1-5, the V gene TRBV4-3; D gene uncertain. The CDR3 runs to 13 residues. CDR1 is LGHNA and CDR2 is YSLEER in the germline V gene. V lost 0 bases, J lost 6 bases, and 6 bases lay in between. Here the CDR3 reads CASSQDWAQPQHF. In DNA form, the CDR3 reads TGCGCCAGCAGCCAAGATTGGGCTCAGCCCCAGCATTTT.

The V and J genes are TRBV27 and TRBJ2-3, with D perhaps matching TRBD2 (7 bases). The CDR3 extends over 18 amino acids. The V and J ends lost 1 base and 5 bases respectively, with 22 bases between them. The germline CDR1 and CDR2 sequences are MNHEY and SMNVEV (reference sequence). CDR3 in amino acids: CASSLLGSGGGAGDTQYF. The CDR3 nucleotides are TGTGCCAGCAGTTTATTGGGAAGTGGAGGGGGGGCAGGAGATACGCAGTATTTT.

The gene calls are TRBV9 and TRBJ2-5, with D perhaps matching TRBD2 (6 bases). This CDR3 region has 15 residues. The V end lost 0 bases, the J end lost 3 bases, and 12 bases lay between the germline ends. The germline V gene encodes CDR1 SGDLS and CDR2 YYNGEE. The CDR3 nucleotides read TGTGCCAGCAGCGTAGGGCAACGGAGGGAAGAGACCCAGTACTTC. As protein: CASSVGQRREETQYF.

The V and J genes are TRBV7-8 and TRBJ1-3; no firm D call. V was pared by 0 bases and J by 4 bases, with 22 bases between. CDR1 is SGHVS, CDR2 FQNEAQ, per germline. The CDR3 consists of 19 residues. The CDR3 here is CASSLARDARANPGNTIYF. As DNA, the CDR3 is TGTGCCAGCAGCTTAGCGCGGGATGCAAGGGCAAATCCGGGAAACACCATATATTTT.

This chain connects TRBV4-1 to TRBJ2-2; D ambiguous. V lost 4 bases and J lost 2, with 5 bases in between. CDR1 MGHRA and CDR2 YSYEKL come from the germline V gene. The CDR3 totals 13 residues. CDR3 sequence (DNA): TGCGCCAGCAGCCGACCCAACACCGGGGAGCTGTTTTTT. It yields the protein CASSRPNTGELFF.

This rearrangement joins TRBV30 to TRBJ1-6, with D perhaps TRBD1 (5 bases). In germline, CDR1 is GTSNPN, CDR2 SVGIG (reference sequence). The CDR3 length is 13 residues. Trimming removed 0 bases at V and 10 bases at J, with 10 bases between. CDR3 DNA sequence: TGTGCCTGGAGTGTATCGGGGCCCTCACCCCTCCACTTT. It yields the protein CAWSVSGPSPLHF.

V gene TRBV24-1 combines with J gene TRBJ2-5; 10 nucleotides match TRBD1. The CDR3 is made up of 15 amino acids. The germline V gene has CDR1 KGHDR and CDR2 SFDVKD. V dropped 3 bases and J dropped 5; count of bases not matched to a gene: 5. The CDR3 bases are TGTGCCACCAGTGATAGACAGGGGGCTGCGGAGACCCAGTACTTC. Protein sequence: CATSDRQGAAETQYF.

This chain's CDR3 is CASSYSVDTQYF. CDR3 coding DNA: TGTGCCAGCAGTTACTCCGTAGATACGCAGTATTTT. The V gene is TRBV6-2 or TRBV6-3, the J gene TRBJ2-3; D is undetermined. V was pared by 0 bases and J by 5 bases, with 3 bases between. Germline values: CDR1 MNHEY, CDR2 SVGEGT. The CDR3 has 12 amino acids.

This chain connects TRBV12-3 or TRBV12-4 to TRBJ2-5; the D call may be TRBD1 or TRBD2 (6 bases each). V dropped 6 bases and J dropped 3 bases, with 17 bases sitting between them. The CDR3 loop spans 15 amino acids. CDR3 coding DNA: TGTGCCAGCAGACAGGACGGGGGCACCAAAGAGACCCAGTACTTC. Protein sequence: CASRQDGGTKETQYF.

This chain uses TRBV20-1 with TRBJ2-3; 9 nucleotides line up with TRBD2. J lost 9 bases, V lost 3 bases, and 13 bases had no gene match. Germline V gene lookup returns CDR1 DFQATT and CDR2 SNEGSKA (reference sequence). This CDR3 comprises 15 residues. The CDR3 nucleotides are TGCAGTGCTAGGATAGCGGGGGCCCTGCGTGGAACGCAGTATTTT. It codes for CSARIAGALRGTQYF.

The J gene is TRBJ1-5, the V gene TRBV28; no clear D. The V end lost 11 bases, the J end lost 1 base, and 15 bases lay between the germline ends. Germline assignment: CDR1 MDHEN and CDR2 SYDVKM. The CDR3 is 14 amino acids. The DNA for the CDR3 is TGTGCCCGCCTGGATGGCCGGAGCAATCAGCCCCAGCATTTT. It specifies CARLDGRSNQPQHF.

The chain recombines TRBV7-9 with TRBJ2-3; 10 bases match TRBD2. The CDR3 totals 15 residues. V lost 6 bases, J lost 2 bases, and 5 bases stayed unmatched. Germline CDR1 SEHNR, CDR2 FQNEAQ (reference sequence). The CDR3 region has the DNA TGTGCCAGCAGTCACGGACTAGCGGCCACAGATACGCAGTATTTT. Translated: CASSHGLAATDTQYF.

In its sample, this clonotype was seen a few times. The chain has TRBV5-6 and TRBJ2-1; D unclear. The CDR3 is 13 residues long. The V gene lost 4 bases and the J gene lost 8 bases, with 13 bases spanning the gap. The germline gives CDR1 SGHDT, CDR2 YYEEEE. The CDR3 sequence is CASSVPRADEQFF. The CDR3 DNA reads as TGTGCCAGCAGCGTCCCCCGGGCCGATGAGCAGTTCTTC.

This chain uses TRBV29-1 with TRBJ2-2, with TRBD1 identical over 7 bases. This CDR3 region has 16 residues. Germline V gene sequence: CDR1 SQVTM, CDR2 ANQGSEA. Trimming cost V 7 bases and J 8 bases; bases outside gene matches: 19. This CDR3 reads CSALLPGQSDEGELFF. The CDR3 region has the DNA TGCAGCGCCCTTCTACCGGGACAGTCAGACGAGGGGGAGCTGTTTTTT.

V and J are TRBV20-1 and TRBJ1-6; a weak D match, TRBD1 (5 bases). With 3 bases removed from V and 10 bases from J, the gap between germline ends came to 13 bases. Germline V CDR1 and CDR2: DFQATT, SNEGSKA (reference sequence). The CDR3 is 13 amino acids. The CDR3 nucleotides are TGCAGTGCTAGTCGCCAGGGTACCTCACCCCTCCACTTT. Its translation is CSASRQGTSPLHF.

CDR3 sequence (DNA): TGCAGTGCTAGAGATGCAGGGGGAGTGGAAAAACTGTTTTTT. Translating gives CSARDAGGVEKLFF. The rearrangement uses TRBV20-1 and TRBJ1-4; 7 nucleotides line up with TRBD1. Germline loops: CDR1 DFQATT, CDR2 SNEGSKA (reference sequence). The junction had 6 bases not matched to a gene; V was cut back by 0 bases and J by 8 bases. The CDR3 length is 14 residues.

This clonotype was detected a few times. The genes are TRBV9 and TRBJ1-1; 8 bases are shared with TRBD1. Unmatched junction bases numbered 6, after V lost 0 bases and J lost 11 bases. The CDR3 consists of 13 residues. Germline-derived CDR1 and CDR2 are SGDLS and YYNGEE. CDR3 protein: CASSVVTTGGAFF. CDR3 nucleotides: TGTGCCAGCAGCGTAGTTACAACAGGGGGGGCTTTCTTT.

V usage is TRBV11-1 and J usage is TRBJ2-1; TRBD1 matches 7 bases. The CDR3 sequence is 14 residues long. J lost 7 bases, V lost 5 bases, and 8 bases had no gene match. In germline, CDR1 is SGHAT, CDR2 FQDESV (reference sequence). The CDR3 DNA reads TGTGCCAGCAGCATTAGGGGGCCCGAGAATGAGCAGTTCTTC. Its translation: CASSIRGPENEQFF.

The chain joins TRBV5-1 to TRBJ1-3, with a weak D call TRBD1 (5 bases). CDR1 SGHRS and CDR2 YFSETQ come from the germline V gene. Between the trimmed V and J ends, which lost 5 bases and 4 bases, there was a span of 13 bases. The length of the CDR3 is 14 residues. The CDR3 sequence is CASSYIGTGNTIYF. The CDR3 nucleotides read TGCGCCAGCAGTTATATAGGGACGGGAAACACCATATATTTT. Together with reference TRBV5-1 and TRBJ1-3, the CDR3 gives the full variable domain: KAGVTQTPRYLIKTRGQQVTLSCSPISGHRSVSWYQQTPGQGLQFLFEYFSETQRNKGNFPGRFSGRQFSNSRSEMNVSTLELGDSALYLCASSYIGTGNTIYFGEGSWLTVV.

This chain links TRBV20-1 with TRBJ2-7; no clear D gene. V shed 3 bases and J shed 2 bases, with 14 bases lying between them. Germline CDR1 DFQATT, CDR2 SNEGSKA (reference sequence). The CDR3 totals 14 residues. CDR3 in DNA: TGCAGTGCTAGGTCCCCGGGCCTAGCCTACGAGCAGTACTTC. It codes for CSARSPGLAYEQYF.

The chain carries TRBV20-1 and TRBJ1-5; TRBD1 matches at 9 bases. The V and J ends lost 6 bases and 5 bases, in that order; junction bases with no gene match: 11. This CDR3 has 15 amino acids. Germline CDR1 reads DFQATT; CDR2 reads SNEGSKA (reference sequence). CDR3 protein: CSAVRDRAGDQPQHF. In DNA, the CDR3 is TGCAGTGCGGTCCGGGACAGGGCGGGGGATCAGCCCCAGCATTTT.

The chain recombines TRBV12-3 or TRBV12-4 with TRBJ1-5, with TRBD1 as a possible D gene (6 bases). This CDR3 is 13 amino acids long. Trimming pared 6 bases from V and 7 bases from J, leaving 13 bases between. CDR3 residues: CASRAYREQPQHF. In DNA form, the CDR3 reads TGTGCCAGCAGAGCATACAGGGAGCAGCCCCAGCATTTT.

The chain links TRBV7-6 to TRBJ1-2; possible D gene TRBD1, 5 bases. This CDR3 contains 14 residues. Germline CDR1 and CDR2: SGHVS and FNYEAQ. Trimming cost V 5 bases and J 4 bases, with 14 bases left between them. The CDR3 loop is CASSPLQGVYGYTF. The CDR3 DNA reads as TGTGCCAGCAGCCCGTTGCAGGGTGTCTATGGCTACACCTTC.

This rearrangement joins TRBV7-2 to TRBJ1-5; perhaps TRBD1 as D (6 bases). Trimming took 8 bases from V and 11 from J, leaving 22 bases between them. This CDR3 is built from 14 residues. The V gene's germline CDR1 is SGHTA and CDR2 FQGNSA. CDR3 DNA: TGTGCCAGCGGCCCCGGGTCAACTGAGGGGGCCCAGCATTTT. Translated, it gives CASGPGSTEGAQHF.

This clonotype was counted a few times. The chain links TRBV5-1 to TRBJ2-3, with D perhaps given as TRBD1 or TRBD2 (5 bases each). The CDR3 is 16 amino acids. Between the trimmed V and J ends, which lost 4 bases and 2 bases, there was a span of 17 bases. The germline CDR1 and CDR2 sequences are SGHRS and YFSETQ. This chain's CDR3 is CASSPRDRADTDTQYF. CDR3 DNA sequence: TGCGCCAGCAGCCCCCGGGACCGGGCGGACACAGATACGCAGTATTTT.